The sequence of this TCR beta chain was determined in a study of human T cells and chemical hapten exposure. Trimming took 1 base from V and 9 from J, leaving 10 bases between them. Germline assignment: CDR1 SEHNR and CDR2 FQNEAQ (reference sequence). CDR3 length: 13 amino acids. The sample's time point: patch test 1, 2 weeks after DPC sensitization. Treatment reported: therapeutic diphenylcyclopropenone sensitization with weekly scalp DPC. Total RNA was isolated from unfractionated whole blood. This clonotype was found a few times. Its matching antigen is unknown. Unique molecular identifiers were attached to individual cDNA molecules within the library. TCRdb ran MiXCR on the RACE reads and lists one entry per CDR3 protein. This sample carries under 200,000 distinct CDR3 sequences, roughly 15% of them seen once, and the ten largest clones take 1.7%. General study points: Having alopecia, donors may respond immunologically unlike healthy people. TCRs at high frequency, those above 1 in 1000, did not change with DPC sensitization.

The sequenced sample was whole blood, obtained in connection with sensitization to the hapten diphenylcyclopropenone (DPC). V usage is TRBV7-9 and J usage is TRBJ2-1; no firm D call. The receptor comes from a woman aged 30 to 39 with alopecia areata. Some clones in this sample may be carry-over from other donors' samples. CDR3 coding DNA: TGTGCCAGCAGCTTAGACCCGGACGGTGAGCAGTTCTTC. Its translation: CASSLDPDGEQFF.